A selection of T cell receptor beta chains follows, all from one sample in a study of T cells in localized non-small cell lung cancer. The protocol was immunoSEQ multiplex PCR, while the TCRdb copy is restricted to in-frame clones and leaves out a portion. The data contain about 28,000 clones, roughly 87% of them singletons. Sample: peripheral blood, taken before any cancer treatment. The receptors shown here come from a male donor at least 60 years old with stage I lung adenocarcinoma. The CDR3 runs from the conserved cysteine through the conserved F or W. A D gene is named only where the DNA matches it firmly. Clone size, where shown, is once, few, many, or a class for clones that have expanded.

size | J | D | V | CDR3 | DNA
NA | TRBJ2-5 | NA | TRBV18 | CASLQREQETQYF | TGTGCCAGCCTACAGAGGGAGCAAGAGACCCAGTACTTC
NA | TRBJ2-6 | NA | TRBV19 | CASSIGEGAGANVLTF | TGTGCCAGTAGTATCGGGGAAGGGGCTGGGGCCAACGTCCTGACTTTC
NA | TRBJ1-6 | NA | TRBV28 | CASSWTGYNSPLHF | TGTGCCAGCAGTTGGACGGGATATAATTCACCCCTCCACTTT
NA | TRBJ2-7 | NA | TRBV28 | CASSVIEYEQYF | TGTGCCAGCAGTGTTATTGAGTACGAGCAGTACTTC
NA | TRBJ2-1 | TRBD2 | TRBV6-6 | CASSLSGAYNEQFF | TGTGCCAGCAGCCTTAGCGGGGCCTACAATGAGCAGTTCTTC
NA | TRBJ1-5 | TRBD1 | TRBV10-2 | CASTTGVEQPQHF | TGCGCCAGCACGACAGGGGTGGAACAGCCCCAGCATTTT
NA | TRBJ2-7 | NA | TRBV30 | CAWSPMGVREQYF | TGTGCCTGGAGTCCGATGGGGGTGCGCGAGCAGTACTTC
NA | TRBJ2-1 | NA | TRBV7-2 | CASSLRLQYNEQFF | TGTGCCAGCAGCCTACGACTGCAATACAATGAGCAGTTCTTC
NA | TRBJ2-7 | NA | TRBV10-2 | CASSDRGGRILDEQYF | TGCGCCAGCAGTGACAGGGGGGGGCGTATTTTGGACGAGCAGTACTTC
NA | TRBJ1-3 | NA | TRBV21-1 | CASSKARFGNTIYF | TGTGCCAGCAGCAAAGCGCGATTCGGAAACACCATATATTTT
NA | TRBJ1-5 | NA | TRBV29-1 | CSGGGGAGQPQHF | TGCAGCGGAGGGGGAGGGGCAGGCCAGCCCCAGCATTTT
NA | TRBJ2-7 | NA | TRBV18 | CASSPLTGHTYEQYF | TGTGCCAGCTCACCTTTGACAGGTCACACCTACGAGCAGTACTTC
few | TRBJ1-5 | NA | TRBV7-6 | CASSLEPGVQPQHF | TGTGCCAGCAGCTTAGAACCAGGGGTTCAGCCCCAGCATTTT
NA | TRBJ2-1 | NA | TRBV5-1 | CASSASRWNEQFF | TGCGCCAGCAGCGCTTCACGGTGGAATGAGCAGTTCTTC
NA | TRBJ1-6 | NA | TRBV14 | CASSGGSYNSPLHF | TGTGCCAGCAGCGGGGGTTCCTATAATTCACCCCTCCACTTT
few | TRBJ2-5 | NA | TRBV5-1 | CASNFGVTGSQETQYF | TGCGCCAGCAACTTTGGGGTCACAGGGTCCCAAGAGACCCAGTACTTC
once | TRBJ1-3 | TRBD1 | TRBV19 | CASRSGQASGNTIYF | TGTGCCAGTAGGTCCGGACAGGCCTCTGGAAACACCATATATTTT
NA | TRBJ1-2 | NA | TRBV21-1 | CASSIKSERGYTF | TGTGCCAGCAGCATCAAAAGTGAGAGGGGCTACACCTTC
few | TRBJ1-5 | NA | TRBV19 | CASSQGLRQPQHF | TGTGCCAGTAGCCAGGGTTTAAGACAGCCCCAGCATTTT
once | TRBJ1-6 | NA | TRBV10-1 | CASSEKDRYNSPLHF | TGCGCCAGCAGTGAGAAGGACAGATATAATTCACCCCTCCACTTT
NA | TRBJ1-2 | TRBD1 | TRBV10-1 | CASSAGGQGNGYTF | TGCGCCAGCAGTGCAGGGGGCCAAGGGAATGGCTACACCTTC
NA | TRBJ2-5 | NA | TRBV15 | CATSRDRDETQYF | TGTGCCACCAGCAGAGACAGGGACGAGACCCAGTACTTC
few | TRBJ2-1 | TRBD1 | TRBV10-1 | CASSESNRGKQFF | TGCGCCAGCAGTGAGTCGAACAGGGGTAAGCAGTTCTTC
NA | TRBJ2-2 | NA | TRBV28 | CASIRGTGELFF | TGTGCCAGCATCAGGGGCACCGGGGAGCTGTTTTTT
NA | TRBJ2-5 | TRBD1 | TRBV7-8 | CASSLGTVQETQYF | TGTGCCAGCAGCCTGGGGACAGTACAAGAGACCCAGTACTTC
NA | TRBJ2-1 | NA | TRBV7-6 | CASSLATGVLWGEQFF | TGTGCCAGCAGCTTAGCGACGGGGGTCCTCTGGGGTGAGCAGTTCTTC